A single sample is the source of the 31 T cell receptor beta chains below, sequenced in a study of blood T cell repertoires in COVID-19. Sequencing was performed with immunoSEQ multiplex PCR; in TCRdb, only in-frame clones are kept and a portion is missing. The repertoire consists of about 55,000 clones, with around 80% occurring once and the leading ten covering approximately 5.9%. Sequencing was carried out using peripheral blood. Receptors were obtained from a human donor in a cohort sampled during active or convalescent COVID-19.

The rearrangement uses TRBV5-1 and TRBJ2-2, with D possibly being TRBD1 (5 bases). CDR3 length equals 15 residues. With 2 bases removed from V and 4 bases from J, the gap between germline ends came to 12 bases. Germline V gives CDR1 SGHRS, CDR2 YFSETQ. CDR3 bases: TGCGCCAGCAGCTTAGGGGTTTGGGGCACCGGGGAGCTGTTTTTT. It yields the protein CASSLGVWGTGELFF.

A single count supports this clone. The chain employs TRBV13 and TRBJ2-2; D remains unclear. Germline V gives CDR1 PRHDT, CDR2 FYEKMQ (reference sequence). The V end was cut by 4 bases, the J end by 6 bases, with 6 bases between. CDR3 length: 12 amino acids. CDR3 in amino acids: CASSSQPGELFF. The CDR3 DNA is TGTGCCAGCAGCTCACAGCCCGGGGAGCTGTTTTTT.

The chain uses TRBV27 and TRBJ1-5; TRBD1 matches at 9 bases. Germline values: CDR1 MNHEY, CDR2 SMNVEV (reference sequence). Trimming cost V 3 bases and J 9 bases; bases outside gene matches: 15. The CDR3 runs to 17 residues. As DNA, the CDR3 is TGTGCCAGCAGTTTCCTTCCGGGACAGGGAGACCCCGGGCCCCAGCATTTT. Its protein product is CASSFLPGQGDPGPQHF.

V usage is TRBV4-2 and J usage is TRBJ2-2; 7 bases are shared with TRBD1. J was trimmed by 4 bases and V by 6 bases; bases with no gene match: 8. CDR3 length equals 15 residues. Germline V CDR1 and CDR2: LGHNA, YNFKEQ. The CDR3 sequence is CASSQKTGVTGELFF. CDR3 DNA: TGTGCCAGCAGTCAAAAAACAGGGGTCACCGGGGAGCTGTTTTTT.

The CDR3 region has the DNA TGTGCCAGCTCACTCTCGACGGGATCTAATGAAAAACTGTTTTTT. It specifies CASSLSTGSNEKLFF. The gene calls are TRBV18 and TRBJ1-4, with D hard to call. Germline lookup yields CDR1 KGHSH and CDR2 LQKENI. The CDR3 runs to 15 residues. The V end lost 4 bases, the J end lost 3 bases, and 12 bases lay between the germline ends.

The sample holds one count of this clone. The V call is TRBV7-8, the J call TRBJ1-6; 8 bases agree with TRBD1. Trimming cost V 3 bases and J 10 bases; bases outside gene matches: 8. The germline V gene encodes CDR1 SGHVS and CDR2 FQNEAQ. This CDR3 contains 15 residues. CDR3 sequence: CASSFTTGAESPLHF. The DNA of the CDR3 is TGTGCCAGCAGCTTCACGACAGGGGCGGAATCACCCCTCCACTTT.

The gene calls are TRBV18 and TRBJ2-2; 7 bases line up with TRBD1. Per germline, CDR1 KGHSH and CDR2 LQKENI. CDR3 size: 14 residues. The V gene end was trimmed by 7 bases and the J gene end by 2 bases; junction bases not matched to a gene: 4. CDR3 DNA sequence: TGTGCCAGCTGGGACAGAGAAAACACCGGGGAGCTGTTTTTT. It specifies CASWDRENTGELFF.

The chain couples TRBV18 to TRBJ1-2; 7 positions agree with TRBD1. The CDR3 is 14 residues long. CDR1 is KGHSH, CDR2 LQKENI, per germline. V lost 2 bases to trimming and J lost 8 bases; unmatched junction nucleotides: 8. CDR3 in DNA: TGTGCCAGCTCACCAGAATCAGGGGGAACGGGCTACACCTTC. Translation: CASSPESGGTGYTF.

The V call is TRBV3-1 (or the pseudogene TRBV3-2), the J call TRBJ2-7, with D tentatively TRBD2 (6 bases). CDR3 length equals 14 residues. From germline, CDR1 is LGHDT and CDR2 YNNKEL (reference sequence). Trimming left V 1 base short and J 2 bases short, with 9 bases between. CDR3 loop: CASSQAKRAYEQYF. For the CDR3, the DNA is TGTGCCAGCAGCCAAGCTAAGCGGGCCTACGAGCAGTACTTC.

The chain couples TRBV6-6 to TRBJ2-7; D is unresolved. The length of the CDR3 is 13 residues. CDR1 is MNHNY, CDR2 SVGAGI, per germline (reference sequence). Trimming cost V 2 bases and J 0 bases, with 5 bases left between them. CDR3 protein: CASSYEASYEQYF. The CDR3 DNA follows: TGTGCCAGCAGTTACGAGGCCTCCTACGAGCAGTACTTC.

This clone was seen only once. V usage is TRBV9 and J usage is TRBJ2-5, with D maybe TRBD2 (6 bases). Germline values: CDR1 SGDLS, CDR2 YYNGEE. This CDR3 region has 15 residues. The V and J ends lost 2 bases and 0 bases respectively, with 11 bases between them. The DNA of the CDR3 is TGTGCCAGCAGCGTTGGGACTTCGTACCAAGAGACCCAGTACTTC. It specifies CASSVGTSYQETQYF.

V and J are TRBV5-8 and TRBJ2-5; 9 positions agree with TRBD1. The CDR3 extends over 14 amino acids. V trimming: 4 bases; J trimming: 3 bases; junction bases outside the gene matches: 4. Germline values: CDR1 SGHTS, CDR2 YDEGEE. The CDR3 DNA is TGTGCCAGCAGCCCCGGACAGGGGAAAGAGACCCAGTACTTC. It specifies CASSPGQGKETQYF.

This chain links TRBV5-1 with TRBJ1-3, with a tentative D call TRBD1 (6 bases). The CDR3 is made up of 13 amino acids. V lost 5 bases, J lost 1 base, and 7 bases lay in between. CDR1 is SGHRS and CDR2 is YFSETQ in the germline V gene. The CDR3 region is CASRTGSGNTIYF. CDR3 DNA sequence: TGCGCCAGCAGGACAGGATCTGGAAACACCATATATTTT.

The chain uses TRBV19 and TRBJ1-3, with 9 positions matching TRBD1. The V and J ends lost 3 bases and 3 bases, in that order; junction bases with no gene match: 6. Germline lookup yields CDR1 LNHDA and CDR2 SQIVND (reference sequence). The CDR3 runs to 16 residues. This CDR3 is CASSIPGQGGGNTIYF. Written as DNA, the CDR3 is TGTGCCAGTAGTATTCCGGGACAGGGAGGTGGAAACACCATATATTTT.

This sequence joins TRBV7-2 and TRBJ2-1; TRBD2 agrees at 12 bases. Germline CDR1 SGHTA, CDR2 FQGNSA. The CDR3 totals 15 residues. With 3 bases clipped from V and 3 bases from J, the junction kept 0 bases outside the gene matches. CDR3 loop: CASSLTSGGYNEQFF. The CDR3 nucleotides read TGTGCCAGCAGCTTGACTAGCGGGGGCTACAATGAGCAGTTCTTC.

The CDR3 DNA follows: TGTGCCAGCAGCCAAGGGGACAGGGGGCGGCAAGAGACCCAGTACTTC. This encodes CASSQGDRGRQETQYF. The chain joins TRBV5-5 to TRBJ2-5; TRBD1 matches 12 bases. This CDR3 is 16 amino acids long. The germline gives CDR1 SGHKS, CDR2 YYEKEE (reference sequence). The V segment lost 4 bases and the J segment 2 bases; nucleotides outside the gene matches: 6. The whole variable domain, filled in from reference TRBV5-5 and TRBJ2-5, reads DAGVTQSPTHLIKTRGQQVTLRCSPISGHKSVSWYQQVLGQGPQFIFQYYEKEERGRGNFPDRFSARQFPNYSSELNVNALLLGDSALYLCASSQGDRGRQETQYFGPGTRLLVL.

The chain uses TRBV18 and TRBJ2-1; TRBD2 aligns across 10 bases. The CDR3 is 15 residues long. Germline V gene lookup returns CDR1 KGHSH and CDR2 LQKENI. Losses at the gene ends were 2 bases for V and 6 bases for J; bases not matched to a gene: 4. CDR3 residues: CASSPSSGGANEQFF. CDR3 in DNA: TGTGCCAGCTCACCAAGCAGCGGGGGGGCCAATGAGCAGTTCTTC.

V is TRBV15 and J is TRBJ1-2; 8 bases are shared with TRBD1. V lost 1 base to trimming and J lost 8 bases; unmatched junction nucleotides: 6. The CDR3 is 14 residues long. Per germline, CDR1 LNHNV and CDR2 YYDKDF (reference sequence). Written as DNA, the CDR3 is TGTGCCACCAGCAGAGGAGGACAGGGTTGGGGCTACACCTTC. As protein: CATSRGGQGWGYTF.

This chain links TRBV9 with TRBJ2-2, with 8 bases fitting TRBD2. The CDR3 sequence is 15 residues long. V was clipped by 6 bases and J by 6 bases; unmatched bases: 10. Germline values: CDR1 SGDLS, CDR2 YYNGEE. CDR3 sequence: CASTSGGPKPGELFF. The CDR3 coding sequence is TGTGCCAGCACCTCGGGGGGGCCAAAGCCCGGGGAGCTGTTTTTT. The full variable domain, rest sourced from reference TRBV9 and TRBJ2-2, is DSGVTQTPKHLITATGQRVTLRCSPRSGDLSVYWYQQSLDQGLQFLIQYYNGEERAKGNILERFSAQQFPDLHSELNLSSLELGDSALYFCASTSGGPKPGELFFGEGSRLTVL.

The chain joins TRBV6-5 to TRBJ2-7; 7 bases match TRBD1. The germline V gene encodes CDR1 MNHEY and CDR2 SVGAGI. The CDR3 contains 14 residues. J lost 3 bases, V lost 9 bases, and 11 bases had no gene match. CDR3 protein: CASRFLRDSYEQYF. In nucleotides, the CDR3 is TGTGCCAGTAGGTTTCTCCGGGACAGCTACGAGCAGTACTTC.

CDR3 sequence reads: CASSSTGDEGYTF. The CDR3, as DNA: TGTGCCAGTAGCTCTACAGGGGATGAGGGCTACACCTTC. The V and J genes are TRBV19 and TRBJ1-2; 7 nucleotides line up with TRBD1. J lost 8 bases, V lost 6 bases, and 9 bases had no gene match. The CDR3 runs to 13 residues. Germline lookup yields CDR1 LNHDA and CDR2 SQIVND (reference sequence).

This chain uses TRBV6-6 with TRBJ2-7; TRBD1 matches 9 bases. Germline values: CDR1 MNHNY, CDR2 SVGAGI (reference sequence). Trimming cost V 0 bases and J 4 bases; bases outside gene matches: 1. The CDR3 spans 14 residues. The CDR3 DNA is TGTGCCAGCAGTTACTCGGGACAGGGTTACGAGCAGTACTTC. It is translated as CASSYSGQGYEQYF.

This rearrangement joins TRBV28 to TRBJ1-5; 8 bases match TRBD1. Germline V gene lookup returns CDR1 MDHEN and CDR2 SYDVKM. V shed 7 bases, J shed 1 base, and the junction held 6 bases outside the gene matches. This CDR3 region has 15 residues. The DNA for the CDR3 is TGTGCCAGCATTCGGACAGGGCCAAGCAATCAGCCCCAGCATTTT. This encodes CASIRTGPSNQPQHF.

The V call is TRBV15, the J call TRBJ1-3; 8 nucleotides line up with TRBD1. CDR3 length: 16 amino acids. V lost 4 bases and J lost 4; bases outside the gene matches: 9. The germline gives CDR1 LNHNV, CDR2 YYDKDF (reference sequence). The CDR3 loop reads CATSTPDRDWGNTIYF. In nucleotides, the CDR3 is TGTGCCACCAGCACCCCGGACAGGGATTGGGGAAACACCATATATTTT.

The chain carries TRBV6-5 and TRBJ2-1; possibly TRBD1 for D (6 bases). V shed 5 bases and J shed 0 bases, with 11 bases lying between them. Looked up from germline, CDR1 is MNHEY and CDR2 is SVGAGI. The CDR3 covers 15 residues. The CDR3: CASSTRDISYNEQFF. The DNA for the CDR3 is TGTGCCAGCAGTACCCGGGACATCTCCTACAATGAGCAGTTCTTC.

The rearrangement joins TRBV19 to TRBJ1-1, with D possibly TRBD1 on 5 matching bases. V was pared by 5 bases and J by 0 bases, with 19 bases between. Looked up from germline, CDR1 is LNHDA and CDR2 is SQIVND (reference sequence). The CDR3 contains 17 residues. CDR3 amino acids: CASSSPSAGPLNTEAFF. CDR3 DNA sequence: TGTGCCAGTAGTTCCCCGTCGGCAGGGCCATTGAACACTGAAGCTTTCTTT.

The chain combines TRBV4-2 with TRBJ2-3, with 10 bases matching TRBD2. The CDR3 sequence is 17 residues long. In germline, CDR1 is LGHNA, CDR2 YNFKEQ. V was pared by 0 bases and J by 2 bases, with 5 bases of the junction left unmatched. This CDR3 reads CASSQEGAGGFTDTQYF. The CDR3 nucleotides read TGTGCCAGCAGCCAAGAGGGAGCGGGGGGGTTCACAGATACGCAGTATTTT.

This chain joins TRBV19 and TRBJ2-7; no clear D gene. There are 11 residues in the CDR3. V shed 5 bases and J shed 4 bases, with 6 bases lying between them. Germline-derived CDR1 and CDR2 are LNHDA and SQIVND (reference sequence). DNA of the CDR3: TGTGCCAGTAGTTACGGTTACGAGCAGTACTTC. Translating it yields CASSYGYEQYF.

The chain links TRBV19 to TRBJ1-5; D ambiguous. V was cut by 4 bases and J by 2 bases, with 21 bases left in between. Germline CDR1 LNHDA, CDR2 SQIVND (reference sequence). This CDR3 region has 18 residues. CDR3 amino acids: CASSTRREIQSGNQPQHF. The CDR3 region has the DNA TGTGCCAGTAGTACACGCCGGGAAATTCAATCAGGCAATCAGCCCCAGCATTTT.

This clone appeared a single time. This sequence joins TRBV24-1 and TRBJ2-5; 12 bases match TRBD1. This CDR3 has 16 amino acids. J lost 4 bases, V lost 3 bases, and 5 bases had no gene match. Germline assignment: CDR1 KGHDR and CDR2 SFDVKD. CDR3 sequence reads: CATSDAGTGGGETQYF. In DNA form, the CDR3 reads TGTGCCACCAGTGATGCCGGGACAGGGGGCGGAGAGACCCAGTACTTC.

The rearrangement links TRBV19 to TRBJ2-7; TRBD2 might be the D (7 bases). The CDR3 consists of 15 residues. Looked up from germline, CDR1 is LNHDA and CDR2 is SQIVND (reference sequence). V was clipped by 4 bases and J by 2 bases, with 15 bases between them. CDR3 sequence: CASSSYPGGPYEQYF. The CDR3 DNA follows: TGTGCCAGTAGTAGTTATCCGGGGGGCCCCTACGAGCAGTACTTC. Combining the CDR3 with reference TRBV19 and TRBJ2-7 gives the whole variable domain DGGITQSPKYLFRKEGQNVTLSCEQNLNHDAMYWYRQDPGQGLRLIYYSQIVNDFQKGDIAEGYSVSREKKESFPLTVTSAQKNPTAFYLCASSSYPGGPYEQYFGPGTRLTVT.